This TCR beta chain derives from a study of OX40 agonist ivuxolimab in advanced cancers. In terms of the full investigation: Ivuxolimab, which targeted the costimulatory receptor OX40 (CD134), was an agonistic, fully human IgG2 monoclonal antibody. Peripheral TCRbeta sequencing was intended to test whether TCR sequence diversity was altered and clonal T-cell expansion was caused by ivuxolimab. Partial responses occurred in three dose-escalation patients, of whom one had hepatocellular carcinoma and two had cutaneous melanoma. Of the roughly 51 dose-escalation patients, hepatocellular carcinoma was present in approximately 20, melanoma in about 15, renal cell carcinoma in 9 and head and neck cancer in 9. Intravenous ivuxolimab was administered to patients every 2 weeks at six dose levels: 0.01, 0.1, 0.3, 1.5, 3 and 10 mg/kg. Patients were allowed to have had prior anti-PD-1, anti-PD-L1 or anti-CTLA-4 therapy, and around 43% of the dose-escalation patients had been treated with checkpoint inhibitors. In the dose-escalation cohort, 70% to 85% of patients were male, and the mean age was around 65 years with a range of roughly 23 to 79. The monotherapy dose-escalation portion (N ≈ 57 patients) of the phase I ivuxolimab trial is reported in the paper. Study-wide findings and limitations: At doses of 0.1 to 3.0 mg/kg, clonal expansion of both CD4+ and CD8+ blood T cells was observed from baseline to week 6. The antigen specificity of the clonally expanded peripheral T cells was not determined. Low levels of normalized T-cell clonal expansion were also seen in some patients who did not respond. Partial responders in the 0.1-3.0 mg/kg groups had among the lowest normalized peripheral clonal expansion, especially among CD8+ T cells. On average, CD8+ T cells showed more expanded clones than CD4+ T cells after ivuxolimab.

CDR1 PRHDT and CDR2 FYEKMQ are derived from the germline V gene (reference sequence). The V end gives up 4 bases and the J end 7 bases, leaving 7 bases in the junction not matched to a gene. The CDR3 contains 16 residues, cysteine and phenylalanine counted. The retained sequence is limited to the CDR3, 48 bases, with the frame set at the first base. Note on this clone: No cognate antigen has been identified for it. There are no base qualities to consult, and no much larger clone falls within one base.

Genomic DNA was extracted from sorted cells for sequencing of the TCRbeta CDR3 region. TCRbeta CDR3 regions were sequenced using the immunoSEQ Assay. This immuneACCESS table, as held by TCRdb, lists in-frame sequences with V and J called but not all clones. Of the missing ones, under half trace to an unresolved V gene in checked studies; the others have no known cause. For this sample there are about 86,000 clones; approximately 90% appear just once. The biggest ten clones account for approximately 1.3% of the sample. The trial excluded patients who had a history of autoimmune disease or who were on systemic immunosuppression. Peripheral blood for TCR sequencing was collected from all dose cohorts at baseline, on cycle 4 day 1, and on cycle 7 day 1. The samples were taken from a phase I, first-in-human, multicenter, open-label dose-escalation trial of ivuxolimab. Adults with locally advanced or metastatic head and neck squamous cell, hepatocellular, melanoma or renal cell carcinoma were enrolled in the trial. CD4+ and CD8+ T cells were sorted separately from peripheral blood before TCR sequencing.

The sequence was collected from an adult with an advanced solid tumor such as melanoma, head and neck, liver or kidney cancer. Here the chain combines TRBV13 and TRBJ2-1; 13 bases in between match TRBD2. The sample was CD4+ or CD8+ T cells sorted from blood, taken in a trial of the OX40 agonist ivuxolimab. The CDR3 has the sequence CASSSRTSGSLNEQFF. The nucleotides read TGTGCCAGCAGCTCAAGGACTAGCGGGAGTTTGAATGAGCAGTTCTTC.